This T cell receptor (beta chain) comes out of a study of cytomegalovirus exposure and HLA in healthy donors. Study-wide results and caveats: Productive status was seen about 90% or about 30% of the time for most TCR beta V segments in an earlier analysis.

The CDR3 length is 16 residues. The V gene's germline CDR1 is MGHRA and CDR2 YSYEKL. V dropped 1 base and J dropped 5 bases, with 17 bases sitting between them. This clone was counted a single time. The antigen is unknown. The study ran its PCR with 60 Vbeta and 13 Jbeta primers. Under the authors' procedure: Later, 65 million to 85 million unique TCR beta chains were counted in an analysis, and about 10 million of them were shared. Only in-frame clones appear in the TCRdb table, and some are missing; sequencing was by immunoSEQ multiplex PCR. V and J calls and clone size are given by that table; D and trimming were obtained from the DNA. This table holds about 160,000 clones, 78% found once.

The sequenced material came from PBMCs. This clonotype originated in a woman between 50 and 59 years old in good health and CMV-seropositive. This chain links TRBV4-1 with TRBJ2-5, with unresolved D. The CDR3 is CASSQATSHSGETQYF. The CDR3 DNA is TGCGCCAGCAGCCAAGCGACCAGTCACTCCGGGGAGACCCAGTACTTC.